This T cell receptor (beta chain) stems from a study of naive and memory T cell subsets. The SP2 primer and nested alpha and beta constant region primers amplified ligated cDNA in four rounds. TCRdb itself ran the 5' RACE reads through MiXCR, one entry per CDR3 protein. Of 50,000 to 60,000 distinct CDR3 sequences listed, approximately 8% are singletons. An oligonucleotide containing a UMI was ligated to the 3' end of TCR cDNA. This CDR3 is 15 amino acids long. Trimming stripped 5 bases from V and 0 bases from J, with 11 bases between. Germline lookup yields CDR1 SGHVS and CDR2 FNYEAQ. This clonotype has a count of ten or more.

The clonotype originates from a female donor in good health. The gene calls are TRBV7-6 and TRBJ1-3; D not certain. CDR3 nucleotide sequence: TGTGCCAGCAGCCGACGCGCGGGCTCTGGAAACACCATATATTTT. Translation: CASSRRAGSGNTIYF. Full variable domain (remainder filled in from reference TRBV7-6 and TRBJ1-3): GAGVSQSPRYKVTKRGQDVALRCDPISGHVSLYWYRQALGQGPEFLTYFNYEAQQDKSGLPNDRFSAERPEGSISTLTIQRTEQRDSAMYRCASSRRAGSGNTIYFGEGSWLTVV.